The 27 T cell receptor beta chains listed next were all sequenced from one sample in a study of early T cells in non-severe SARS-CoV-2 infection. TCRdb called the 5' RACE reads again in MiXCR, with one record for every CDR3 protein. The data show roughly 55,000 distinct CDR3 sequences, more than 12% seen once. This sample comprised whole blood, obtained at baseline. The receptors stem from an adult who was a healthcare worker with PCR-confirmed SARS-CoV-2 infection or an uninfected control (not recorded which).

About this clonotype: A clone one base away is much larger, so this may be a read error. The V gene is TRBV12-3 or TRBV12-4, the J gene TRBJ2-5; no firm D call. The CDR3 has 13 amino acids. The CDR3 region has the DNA TGTGCCAACAGTTCGGCCCCATTTGGGACCCAGTACTTC. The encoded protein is CANSSAPFGTQYF.

The CDR3 coding sequence is TGTGCCAGCTCACCGATAACAGGAATCACAGATACGCAGTATTTT. Its protein is CASSPITGITDTQYF. The V and J genes are TRBV18 and TRBJ2-3, with TRBD1 as a possible D gene (5 bases). Trimming took off 3 bases at V and 2 bases at J, with 12 bases between the two ends. This CDR3 is built from 15 residues. Germline CDR1 reads KGHSH; CDR2 reads LQKENI.

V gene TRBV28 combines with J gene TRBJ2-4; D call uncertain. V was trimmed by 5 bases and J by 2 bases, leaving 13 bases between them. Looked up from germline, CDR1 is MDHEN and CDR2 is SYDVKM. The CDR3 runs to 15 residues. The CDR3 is CASSPPGVTKNIQYF. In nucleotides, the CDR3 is TGTGCCAGCAGTCCCCCCGGCGTAACCAAAAACATTCAGTACTTC.

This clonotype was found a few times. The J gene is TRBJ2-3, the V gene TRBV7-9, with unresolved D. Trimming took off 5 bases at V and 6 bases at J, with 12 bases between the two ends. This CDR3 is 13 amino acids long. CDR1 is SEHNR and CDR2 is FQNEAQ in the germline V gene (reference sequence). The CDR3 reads CASSRIEEDTQYF. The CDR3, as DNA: TGTGCCAGCAGCCGCATCGAGGAGGATACGCAGTATTTT.

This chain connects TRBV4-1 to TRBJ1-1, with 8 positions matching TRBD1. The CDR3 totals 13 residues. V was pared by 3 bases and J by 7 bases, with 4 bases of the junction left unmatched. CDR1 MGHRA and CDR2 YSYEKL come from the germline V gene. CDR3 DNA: TGCGCCAGCAGCCACCAAACAGGGGGTGAAGCTTTCTTT. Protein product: CASSHQTGGEAFF.

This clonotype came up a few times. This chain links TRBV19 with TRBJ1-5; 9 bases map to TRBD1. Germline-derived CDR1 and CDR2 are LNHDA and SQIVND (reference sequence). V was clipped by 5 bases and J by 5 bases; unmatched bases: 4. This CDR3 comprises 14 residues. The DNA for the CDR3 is TGTGCCAGTAGTGGGGACAGGGTCGATCAGCCCCAGCATTTT. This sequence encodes CASSGDRVDQPQHF.

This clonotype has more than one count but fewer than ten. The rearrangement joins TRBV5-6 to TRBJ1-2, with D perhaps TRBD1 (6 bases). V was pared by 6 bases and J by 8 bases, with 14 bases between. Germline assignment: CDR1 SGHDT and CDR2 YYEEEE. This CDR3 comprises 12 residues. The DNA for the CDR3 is TGTGCCAGCACGCCAGGGGTAGGAGGCTACACCTTC. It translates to CASTPGVGGYTF.

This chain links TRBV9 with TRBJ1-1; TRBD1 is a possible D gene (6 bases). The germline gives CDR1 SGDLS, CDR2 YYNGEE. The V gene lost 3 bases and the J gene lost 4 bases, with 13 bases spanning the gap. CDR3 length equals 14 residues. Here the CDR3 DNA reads TGTGCCAGCAGCGGCGGACAGTCCCGCACTGAAGCTTTCTTT. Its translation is CASSGGQSRTEAFF.

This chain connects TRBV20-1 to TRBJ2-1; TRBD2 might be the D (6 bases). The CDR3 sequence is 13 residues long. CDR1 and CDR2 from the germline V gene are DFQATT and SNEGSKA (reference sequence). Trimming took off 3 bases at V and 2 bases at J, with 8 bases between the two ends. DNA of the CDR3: TGCAGTGCTAGGAGCGGGCCCTACAATGAGCAGTTCTTC. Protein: CSARSGPYNEQFF.

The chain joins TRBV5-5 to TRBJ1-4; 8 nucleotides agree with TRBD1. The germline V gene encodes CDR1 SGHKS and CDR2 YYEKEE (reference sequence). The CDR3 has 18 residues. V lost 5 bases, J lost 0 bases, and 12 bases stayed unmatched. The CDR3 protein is CASRTSGQGHATNEKLFF. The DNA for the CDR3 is TGTGCCAGCAGAACCTCAGGACAGGGCCATGCAACTAATGAAAAACTGTTTTTT.

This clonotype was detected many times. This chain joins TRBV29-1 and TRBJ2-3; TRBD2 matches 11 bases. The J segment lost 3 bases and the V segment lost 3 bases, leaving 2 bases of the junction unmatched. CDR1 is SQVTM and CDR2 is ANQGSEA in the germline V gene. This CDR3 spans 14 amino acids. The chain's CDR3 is CSVEGLADTDTQYF. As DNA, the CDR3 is TGCAGCGTTGAGGGACTAGCGGATACAGATACGCAGTATTTT.

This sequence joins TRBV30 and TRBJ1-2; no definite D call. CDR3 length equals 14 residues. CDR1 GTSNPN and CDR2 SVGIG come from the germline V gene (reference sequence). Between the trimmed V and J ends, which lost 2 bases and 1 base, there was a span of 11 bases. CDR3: CAWSFYQRNYGYTF. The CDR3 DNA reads TGTGCCTGGAGTTTTTATCAGCGTAACTATGGCTACACCTTC.

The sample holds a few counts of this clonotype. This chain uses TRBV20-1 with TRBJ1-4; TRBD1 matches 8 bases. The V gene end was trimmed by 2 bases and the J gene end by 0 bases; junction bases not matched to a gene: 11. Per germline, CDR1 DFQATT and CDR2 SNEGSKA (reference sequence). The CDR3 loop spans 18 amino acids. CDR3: CSARPSGRGLSTNEKLFF. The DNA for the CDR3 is TGCAGTGCTAGACCAAGCGGCAGGGGGCTATCAACTAATGAAAAACTGTTTTTT.

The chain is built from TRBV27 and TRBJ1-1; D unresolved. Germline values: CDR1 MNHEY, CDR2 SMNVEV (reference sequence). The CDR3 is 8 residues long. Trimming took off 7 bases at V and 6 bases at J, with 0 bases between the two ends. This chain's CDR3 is CASTEAFF. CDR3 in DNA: TGTGCCAGCACTGAAGCTTTCTTT.

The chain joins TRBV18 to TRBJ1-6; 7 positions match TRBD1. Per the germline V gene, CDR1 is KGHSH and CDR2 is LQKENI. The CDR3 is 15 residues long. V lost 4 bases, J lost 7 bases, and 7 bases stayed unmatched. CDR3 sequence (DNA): TGTGCCAGCTCACTAGAGCAGGGGGGCAATTCACCCCTCCACTTT. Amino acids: CASSLEQGGNSPLHF.

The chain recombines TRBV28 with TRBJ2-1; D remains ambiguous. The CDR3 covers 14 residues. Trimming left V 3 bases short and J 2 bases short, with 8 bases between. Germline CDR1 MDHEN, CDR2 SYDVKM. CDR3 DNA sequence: TGTGCCAGCAGTTTGTCAGCTACCTACAATGAGCAGTTCTTC. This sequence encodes CASSLSATYNEQFF. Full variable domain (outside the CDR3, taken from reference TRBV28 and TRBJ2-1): DVKVTQSSRYLVKRTGEKVFLECVQDMDHENMFWYRQDPGLGLRLIYFSYDVKMKEKGDIPEGYSVSREKKERFSLILESASTNQTSMYLCASSLSATYNEQFFGPGTRLTVL.

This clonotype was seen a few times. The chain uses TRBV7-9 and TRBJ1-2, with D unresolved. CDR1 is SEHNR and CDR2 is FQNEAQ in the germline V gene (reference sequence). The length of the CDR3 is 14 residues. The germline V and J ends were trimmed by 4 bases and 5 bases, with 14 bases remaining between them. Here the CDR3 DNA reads TGTGCCAGCAGCTCCGCAAGCGGAGTTTATGGCTACACCTTC. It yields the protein CASSSASGVYGYTF.

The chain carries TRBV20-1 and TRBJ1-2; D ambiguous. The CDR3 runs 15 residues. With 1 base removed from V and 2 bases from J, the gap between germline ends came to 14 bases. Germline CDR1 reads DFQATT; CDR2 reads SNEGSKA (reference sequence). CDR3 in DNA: TGCAGTGCTAGAGCTTTGGGCCTCGACAACTATGGCTACACCTTC. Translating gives CSARALGLDNYGYTF.

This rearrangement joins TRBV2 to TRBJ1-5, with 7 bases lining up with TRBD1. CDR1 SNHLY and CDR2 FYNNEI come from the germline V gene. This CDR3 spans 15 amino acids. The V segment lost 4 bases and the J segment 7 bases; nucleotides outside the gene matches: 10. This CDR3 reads CASSVETGLGQPQHF. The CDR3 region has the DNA TGTGCCAGCAGTGTGGAGACAGGGTTAGGGCAGCCCCAGCATTTT.

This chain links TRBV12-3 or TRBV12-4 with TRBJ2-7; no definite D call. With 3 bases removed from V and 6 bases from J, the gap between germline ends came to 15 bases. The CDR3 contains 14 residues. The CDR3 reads CASSFSPPGLEQYF. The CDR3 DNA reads TGTGCCAGCAGTTTTAGCCCTCCCGGGCTCGAGCAGTACTTC.

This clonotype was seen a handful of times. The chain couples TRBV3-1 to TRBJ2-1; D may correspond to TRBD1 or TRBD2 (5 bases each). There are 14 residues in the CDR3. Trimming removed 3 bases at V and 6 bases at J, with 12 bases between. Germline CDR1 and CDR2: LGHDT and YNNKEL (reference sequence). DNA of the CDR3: TGTGCCAGCAGCCACCCCATGAGGGGCAATGAGCAGTTCTTC. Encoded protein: CASSHPMRGNEQFF.

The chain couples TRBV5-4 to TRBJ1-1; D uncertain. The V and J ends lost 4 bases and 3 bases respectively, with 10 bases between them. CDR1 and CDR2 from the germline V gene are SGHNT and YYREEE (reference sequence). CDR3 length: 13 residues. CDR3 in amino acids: CASSTRRDTEAFF. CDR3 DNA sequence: TGTGCCAGCAGCACCCGGCGGGACACTGAAGCTTTCTTT.

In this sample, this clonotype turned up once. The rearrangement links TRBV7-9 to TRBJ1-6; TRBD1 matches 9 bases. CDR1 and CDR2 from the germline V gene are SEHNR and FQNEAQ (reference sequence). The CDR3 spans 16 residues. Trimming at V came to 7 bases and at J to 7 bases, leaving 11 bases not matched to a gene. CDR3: CASTFSPGQGNSPLHF. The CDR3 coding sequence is TGTGCCAGCACCTTCTCCCCGGGACAGGGAAATTCACCCCTCCACTTT.

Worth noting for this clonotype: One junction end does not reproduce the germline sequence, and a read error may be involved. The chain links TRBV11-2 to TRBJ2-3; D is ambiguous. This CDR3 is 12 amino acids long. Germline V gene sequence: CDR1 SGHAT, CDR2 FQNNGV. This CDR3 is CASSPSARQAVF. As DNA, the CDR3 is TGTGCCAGCAGCCCATCGGCCCGTCAGGCCGTTTTT.

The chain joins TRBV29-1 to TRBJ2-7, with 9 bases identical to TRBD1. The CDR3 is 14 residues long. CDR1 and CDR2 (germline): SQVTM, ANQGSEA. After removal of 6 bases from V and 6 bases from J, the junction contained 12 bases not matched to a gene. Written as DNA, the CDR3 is TGCAGCGTACCTAGCAGGACAGGGGTTTCCGAGCAGTACTTC. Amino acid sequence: CSVPSRTGVSEQYF.

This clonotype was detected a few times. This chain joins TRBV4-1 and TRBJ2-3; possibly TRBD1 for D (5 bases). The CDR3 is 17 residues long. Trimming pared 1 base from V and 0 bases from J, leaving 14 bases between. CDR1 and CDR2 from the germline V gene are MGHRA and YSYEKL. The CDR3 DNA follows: TGCGCCAGCAGCCAAGGAATCGGCGACAGTAGCACAGATACGCAGTATTTT. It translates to CASSQGIGDSSTDTQYF.

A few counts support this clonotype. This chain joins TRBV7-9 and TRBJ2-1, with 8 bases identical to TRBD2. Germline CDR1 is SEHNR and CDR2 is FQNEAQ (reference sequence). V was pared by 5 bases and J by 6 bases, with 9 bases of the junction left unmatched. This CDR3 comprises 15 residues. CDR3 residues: CASSPGGVAGNEQFF. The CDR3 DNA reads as TGTGCCAGCAGCCCGGGGGGGGTAGCGGGCAATGAGCAGTTCTTC.